This paragraph covers one T cell receptor beta chain sequence. The clone's antigen remains unknown. Per-base qualities were not stored, and no clone one base away is much larger. The data were obtained in a study of regulatory T cells in long-lasting Graves disease (dated by TCRdb to about 2021). For the study in its entirety: Antithyroid drugs had been taken for less than 3 months by newly diagnosed Graves' disease patients. Patients with persistent Graves' disease were compared with patients with newly diagnosed Graves' disease using TCR sequencing and RNA sequencing of peripheral blood. The study was conducted in China and was registered as a clinical trial. A total of some 35 samples underwent TCR sequencing, from roughly 13 patients with persistent Graves' disease and approximately 20 patients with newly diagnosed Graves' disease. Points the paper makes about the study in general: Because the primary lesion, thyroid tissue, could not be accessed, the study looked at peripheral blood alone. Preferential use of TRBV28, TRBJ1-2 and TRBJ2-5 was observed in persistent disease, whereas TRBV20-1 and TRBJ2-1 were favored in newly diagnosed disease. The small sample size was acknowledged by the authors as a limitation that may reduce accuracy. Patients with persistent disease shared more public clonotypes (around 2,700) than newly diagnosed patients did (966). Compared with newly diagnosed patients, persistent Graves' disease patients had lower TCR Shannon entropy and fewer highly expanded clones, which suggests clonal expansion. Sequencing and analysis were restricted to the TCR beta chain.

The library relied on multiplex PCR. For sequencing, an Illumina HiSeq 4000 was employed. TCR beta libraries were built with iRepertoire HTBI primers and Arm-PCR amplification of CDR3 regions. PCR products were gel purified before sequencing. The study's own analysis went as follows. Across samples, roughly 60 TRBV and approximately 15 TRBJ segments were identified and used for gene usage analysis of CDR3 amino acid clonotypes. COPE and FqMerger were used to merge filtered high-quality paired reads into contigs. BLAST was used to align contigs to IMGT TRBV, TRBD and TRBJ reference genes, with CDR3 defined following IMGT. Any clonotype with a frequency above 0.1% was classified as a highly expanded clone. Shannon entropy was used to measure repertoire diversity, and the Gini coefficient was used to measure V-J evenness. A clonotype found in more than one individual was treated as public. TCRdb ran its own pipeline on the public reads, namely fastp trimming at Q25 and MiXCR clone calling, and kept in-frame beta chains. Rows are unified per CDR3 protein, each entry keeping the most common DNA and genes. TCRdb's processing, not the study's, gives the V and J calls here. The sample contains around 420,000 distinct CDR3 sequences, 15% of them found a single time. 7.8% of the sample goes to the ten largest clones.

From the cysteine up to the phenylalanine, the CDR3 has a length of 13 residues. This entry keeps only the CDR3 DNA: 39 bases, framed from base 1. The germline V gene (reference sequence) gives CDR1 as GTSNPN and CDR2 as SVGIG. V gives up 3 bases and J gives up 2 bases, and the segment between their germline ends measures 10 bases. Explained via the paper, the time point label denotes: newly diagnosed GD, antithyroid drugs for less than 3 months. For both TCR sequencing and RNA sequencing, RNA was extracted from PBMCs in TRIzol. The diagnosis of Graves' disease followed American Thyroid Association guidelines. Recruitment of patients was carried out at an endocrinology department in Xi'an, China. Each patient gave 9 to 10 milliliters of peripheral blood, collected in an EDTA anticoagulant tube. Ficoll Paque Plus density gradient separation was used to isolate PBMCs, and no further T cell sorting was performed. An Agilent 2100 Bioanalyzer and agarose gel were used to assess RNA quality, and a NanoDrop 2000 was used to measure RNA concentration.

The same data also contributed to another study, on T cells in Graves' hyperthyroidism and ophthalmopathy. As described in the second report: Graves' hyperthyroidism was defined as stable when no progression to ophthalmopathy occurred over 18 months of follow-up. Hyperthyroidism patients were aged 18 to 65 years and newly diagnosed, with disease duration of less than 2 months. Any patient with an uncontrolled infection, another autoimmune disease, pregnancy or lactation was excluded. Diagnoses were established on the basis of clinical symptoms, serum thyroxine and TRAb, thyroid ultrasound, and orbital computed tomography. A first-round RT-PCR of the TCR CDR3 used the HTBI primer set with the Qiagen OneStep RT-PCR kit. Most expanded thyroid clonotypes (frequency above 0.001) were also detected in blood, a finding suggesting that blood repertoires may reflect thyroid immune responses. In cross-validation, a model built on a 13 V-J signature told ophthalmopathy apart from stable hyperthyroidism with 87.88% sensitivity and 81% to 82% specificity, and in testing the same model reached 80%/75%. In validation, progression to ophthalmopathy was predicted by the model with roughly 71% sensitivity and roughly 72% specificity, a median of 6.5 months before onset. A discovery cohort of approximately 100 patients, 43 with Graves' ophthalmopathy and about 58 with stable Graves' hyperthyroidism, was used to find distinguishing TCR V-J signatures. Prospective prediction of ophthalmopathy was tested in an independent validation cohort consisting of some 19 hyperthyroidism patients and 17 patients who later progressed to ophthalmopathy. The 95 to 100 discovery patients were randomly divided into training and test sets at a 7:3 ratio. The study also compared thyroid tissue and blood T-cell repertoires from over 5 Graves' hyperthyroidism patients. Following sampling, methimazole starting at 30 mg daily was given to hyperthyroidism patients, and high-dose intravenous methylprednisolone was given to ophthalmopathy patients. Libraries were constructed in a second round of multiplex PCR, after which size selection and purification were carried out. The libraries were sequenced on an Illumina HiSeq2000 using paired-end 100 bp reads. SOAPnuke was used to process the raw data, removing reads that contained adapters or uncalled bases, had a mean Phred below 15, or lacked an exact match to the constant primer or identifier. COPE v1.2.5 was used to merge high-quality paired reads, and clonotypes were defined as unique nucleotide sequences. MiTCR v1.1 was used to align the clonotypes against IMGT TRBV, TRBD and TRBJ reference segments. Analysis was restricted to V-J combinations with a frequency above 0.0001, which covered 99.2% of repertoires. The TCS score was defined as the ratio of F50 (clonal expansion) to E x V (chaos), calculated using BLOSUM62-based TCRdist between CDR3 peptides within each V-J. Welch's t-statistics and random forest reduced some 510 V-J features to 13, which were used in a naive Bayes classifier (R e1071). Sample size was not statistically predetermined, and investigators were not blinded to group allocation. TCR Vbeta CDR3 sequencing of 135 peripheral blood samples (more than 40 ophthalmopathy, approximately 80 hyperthyroidism and roughly 17 progressor patients) is reported in the paper.

The clonotype was recovered from a middle-aged woman with Graves disease. Donor details come from another sample of the same person, matched by shared clones. The specimen was peripheral blood mononuclear cells (PBMCs), collected at new diagnosis, from a patient treated with antithyroid drugs. Recombination linked TRBV30 to TRBJ1-2, with no confident D gene call. The DNA reads as follows: TGTGCCTGGAGAAGTGTACTGAACTATGGCTACACCTTC. The resulting protein is CAWRSVLNYGYTF.